This entry is about one T cell receptor (beta chain). Its target antigen remains unknown. No per-base quality is available; no much larger clone lies one base away. In total, just over 650 healthy bone marrow donors made up the cohort. Cohort members were all nominally healthy when sampled, although unrecorded immune exposures were likely present. The donor tested CMV seronegative and was one of the 352 seronegative cohort members. A peripheral blood sample was provided by each donor, and peripheral blood mononuclear cells were used for TCR beta sequencing. Genomic DNA extraction from the blood cell samples was performed with the Qiagen DNeasy Blood Extraction Kit. The CDR3 numbers 17 residues from cysteine through phenylalanine. Only the CDR3 part of the read is kept: 51 bases, read in frame from the first base. V loses 6 bases, J loses 6 bases, and the germline ends lie 24 bases apart. CDR1 and CDR2, looked up from the germline V gene, are SGHRS and YFSETQ.

The data were obtained in a study of cytomegalovirus exposure and HLA in healthy donors (dated by TCRdb to about 2017). Regarding the complete study: An earlier analysis of approximately 640 of the donors reported 250 to 300 Gb of sequence data and some 100 million unique TCR beta sequences from approximately 180 million T cells. An early release covering 550 to 700 HLA-typed donors comprised 300 to 350 gigabases of sequencing data and around 86 million unique TCR sequences. The genetic ancestry cluster associated with self-reported Caucasian donors included 65% to 90% of the roughly 380 genotyped donors. The study aimed to test whether signatures of past pathogen exposure could be identified by cataloging public T cell receptors. The T cell repertoires of several hundred subjects were profiled by immunosequencing and related to cytomegalovirus serostatus. Along with the approximately 650-subject first cohort, a separate validation cohort of over a hundred different subjects was used. To predict cytomegalovirus infection status, the study brought together high-throughput TCR immunosequencing, statistical association of individual TCRs with disease status, and machine learning. To study patterns of TCR occurrence, a later analysis re-analyzed previously published TCR beta repertoires from around 700 donors and added high-resolution HLA genotyping. Rather than drawing on any new phenotypic data, the later analysis identified candidate immune exposures from TCR beta sequences and the way those sequences occurred across donors. An earlier analysis of several hundred of the donors used high-throughput TCR beta sequencing to judge whether each TCR beta V gene segment behaved as functional or pseudogenic. Alongside the repertoire data, information on donor age, sex, ethnicity and CMV serostatus was compiled. A later genetic analysis took genome-wide SNP genotypes for about three fifths of the 666 donors and used that subset as a discovery cohort. Every discovery cohort repertoire had been produced on one sequencing platform. HLA typing covered class I and class II loci at four-digit resolution. The number of typed donors differed by locus: about 620-640 for A, B, C, DRB1 and DQB1; about 520 for DQA1; 606 for DPA1; and some 430 for DPB1. Because of strong linkage in the cohort, 5 or 6 DR-DQ haplotypes were treated as single units for association and clustering. On average, around 230,000 unique TCR beta nucleotide sequences were sequenced per donor among 398 genotyped donors of the cohort, with roughly 19% of those sequences being non-productive.

Beyond this particular receptor, the publication reports: According to a later analysis, TCR association rates differed among HLA loci, with DRB1 alleles showing the most associated TCRs and HLA-C alleles showing the fewest. A later analysis found that most CMV-associated TCR beta chains appeared HLA-restricted, with HLA associations seemingly driven largely by CMV exposure. In a later genetic analysis, a missense DCLRE1C variant was associated with V-gene and J-gene trimming of TCR beta chains, and the association was replicated in an independent cohort. Some IMGT-functional V segments, including TRBV6-2 and TRBV6-3, could not be told apart with the 87-base-pair reads, so those segments were excluded. According to a later genetic analysis, donors in an Asian-associated ancestry cluster had fewer N-insertions in productive TCRs than the approximately 630-donor mean. The classifier was reported to diagnose cytomegalovirus status with high specificity and sensitivity in both the original and validation cohorts. Assigning TCR associations to individual alleles was difficult when HLA alleles, especially DR and DQ, strongly co-occurred. The cohort was sequenced for TCR beta chains only, and without alpha or paired-chain data the features that could be detected were limited. A group of highly shared sequence variants was considered likely to be a technical artifact of the sequencing pipeline. According to a later analysis, parvovirus B19, influenza, CMV and Epstein-Barr virus appeared linked to several top co-occurrence clusters. Across donors, most TCR sequences were observed very rarely, whereas some public TCRs were present in many individuals. Specific HLA alleles were associated with 18,000 or so TCR beta sequences at a false discovery rate of 0.05 in a later analysis. Presence/absence analyses assumed roughly uniform sequencing depth across donors, an assumption that may not hold. A further reported finding was that TCR beta sequences accurately predicted the HLA-A and HLA-B alleles for most subjects in the first cohort. Immune exposure information for the cohort was limited to CMV serostatus. It was suggested by the authors that the approach could potentially be generalized to other disease states and immunological phenotypes. Because counts were too low, roughly 18 rarely observed V segments, including chromosome 9 orphons, were left out of the earlier analysis of 500 to 750 of the donors. HLA typing was unavailable for some donors at each locus, so association tests used only the typed subset. The study gave a list of around 170 TCR beta chains associated with cytomegalovirus. A later analysis found that HLA-associated TCR beta chains were more clonally expanded and had lower generation probabilities than equally common non-associated chains. Correlated functional status among segregating V segments might reflect linkage disequilibrium, but an unknown experimental factor could not be ruled out. In vitro tests confirmed that a few of the cytomegalovirus-associated TCR beta chains recognize cytomegalovirus antigens. In an earlier analysis of some 550 of the donors, most TCR beta V segments were observed in productive rearrangements about 90% or about 30% of the time, broadly matching IMGT annotations.

Libraries were built with the immunoSEQ multiplex PCR assay. For the multiplex PCR, a mixture combining 60 forward primers for TCR Vbeta segments and 13 reverse primers for TCR Jbeta segments was used. A multiplex PCR assay on genomic DNA amplified the CDR3 region of rearranged TCR beta genes. Amplified TCR beta libraries were sequenced as 87-base-pair reads on the Illumina HiSeq System. The original methods were these. A later analysis counted approximately 74 million unique TCR beta chains across the 550 to 800 repertoires, and some 11 million of these chains were shared by at least two donors. A nearest-neighbor algorithm error-corrected the raw reads and collapsed the reads into unique sequences, merging closely related sequences to remove PCR and sequencing errors. CDR3 sequences were aligned to IMGT reference sequences to assign V, D and J gene segments. Each retained sequence needed at least a six-nucleotide match to both a V gene segment and a J gene segment. A rearrangement was called productive if the CDR3 had no stop codons and remained in frame with V and J, and every other rearrangement was called non-productive. Following IMGT convention, CDR3 was defined as the stretch from the second conserved V-encoded cysteine up to the conserved J-encoded phenylalanine. Sequences without an unambiguous match to a single V gene segment were excluded from the earlier analysis of about 600 of the donors. An earlier analysis of fewer than 750 of the donors called V segments functional above 56.7% productive rearrangements and segregating when the between-donor standard deviation exceeded 5%. A statistical classification framework was built for diagnosing cytomegalovirus status from the catalog of TCR beta chain sequences. A later analysis assigned V and J genes by comparing TCR nucleotide sequences with IMGT/GENE-DB human TR gene sequences. Using the TCRdist pipeline, a later analysis assigned CDR3 sequences along with most-parsimonious VDJ recombination scenarios. In a later analysis, each TCR beta chain was defined by its CDR3 amino acid sequence together with its V-gene family, and reads lacking a unique V-gene family were excluded. As a way to deal with suspected cross-contamination and a sequencing artifact, a later analysis dropped 640 or so nucleotide sequences that were highly shared and had low generation probability. In a later analysis, a clonal expansion index was calculated for each public chain from normalized within-repertoire ranks of inferred template counts. In a later analysis, generation probabilities were computed with a VDJ recombination model fitted to out-of-frame rearrangements, and the resulting probabilities were checked against IGoR. In a later analysis, TCR-TCR, TCR-HLA and TCR-CMV co-occurrence was scored with hypergeometric tests, and a repertoire-size bias correction was applied to TCR pairs. A later analysis estimated false discovery rates by permuting HLA or CMV assignments 20 times. In a later analysis, co-occurring TCRs were grouped using DBSCAN, and TCRdist sequence similarity was added for clustering within HLA-allele-positive subsets. Repertoires with fewer than 30,000 or more than 120,000 public chains, plus five repertoires with anomalous nucleotide sharing, were excluded from co-occurrence clustering. TCRdb retrieved this table from immuneACCESS and kept in-frame rearrangements only. Not all clones are present; in checked studies, unresolved V genes account for under half, and no reason is known for the remainder. The V and J calls and the clone size are those of that table, but D and trimming were determined from the DNA. The sample table records 150,000 to 200,000 clones; roughly 80% of these occur just once. About 1.7% of the sample is in the top ten clones.

This receptor chain uses TRBV5-1 and TRBJ2-2, and the D gene may be TRBD2, 5 bases matching. The TCR sequence derives from a woman aged 18-30 years in good health and CMV-seronegative. Sequences were obtained from PBMCs. The CDR3 protein is CASTFKLGGRAPGELFF. DNA sequence: TGCGCCAGCACATTTAAATTAGGCGGGCGGGCTCCCGGGGAGCTGTTTTTT.